Below, 32 T cell receptor beta chains from the same sample are listed, as sequenced in a study of blood T cell repertoires in COVID-19. Some clones are missing from TCRdb's copy, which holds only in-frame ones; the method was immunoSEQ multiplex PCR. The sample holds 150,000 to 200,000 clones, approximately 88% seen once. The sample taken for sequencing was peripheral blood. The source of these receptors is a middle-aged man with acute or convalescent COVID-19.

The chain combines TRBV30 with TRBJ1-1; no reliable D call. The CDR3 length is 15 residues. Per the germline V gene, CDR1 is GTSNPN and CDR2 is SVGIG (reference sequence). The V gene lost 3 bases and the J gene lost 1 base, with 15 bases spanning the gap. DNA for the CDR3: TGTGCCTGGAGCCCTACCCGGGGAGGGAACACTGAAGCTTTCTTT. This translates into CAWSPTRGGNTEAFF.

The J gene is TRBJ2-1, the V gene TRBV7-6; 7 nucleotides align to TRBD1. After removal of 3 bases from V and 5 bases from J, the junction contained 13 bases not matched to a gene. Germline lookup yields CDR1 SGHVS and CDR2 FNYEAQ. This CDR3 is built from 17 residues. The DNA of the CDR3 is TGTGCCAGCAGCTTGGGCTTAAGACAGGGTGCCCACAATGAGCAGTTCTTC. This codes for CASSLGLRQGAHNEQFF.

The chain recombines TRBV7-9 with TRBJ1-5; 9 bases map to TRBD1. V lost 5 bases, J lost 4 bases, and 9 bases stayed unmatched. CDR3 length: 16 amino acids. CDR1 and CDR2 from the germline V gene are SEHNR and FQNEAQ (reference sequence). This CDR3 is CASSPSAGQGNQPQHF. The CDR3, as DNA: TGTGCCAGCAGCCCTTCCGCGGGACAGGGTAATCAGCCCCAGCATTTT. Combining the CDR3 with reference TRBV7-9 and TRBJ1-5 gives the whole variable domain DTGVSQNPRHKITKRGQNVTFRCDPISEHNRLYWYRQTLGQGPEFLTYFQNEAQLEKSRLLSDRFSAERPKGSFSTLEIQRTEQGDSAMYLCASSPSAGQGNQPQHFGDGTRLSIL.

The chain has TRBV6-5 and TRBJ1-3, with 8 bases that match TRBD1. The junction had 6 bases not matched to a gene; V was cut back by 7 bases and J by 4 bases. This CDR3 region has 14 residues. Germline V gene data show CDR1 as MNHEY and CDR2 as SVGAGI. The CDR3 sequence: CASKKQGVGNTIYF. The CDR3 DNA reads TGTGCCAGCAAAAAACAGGGGGTCGGAAACACCATATATTTT.

This chain links TRBV24-1 with TRBJ2-1; maybe TRBD2 (6 bases). Germline V CDR1 and CDR2: KGHDR, SFDVKD. The CDR3 is 15 residues long. Between the trimmed V and J ends, which lost 4 bases and 5 bases, there was a span of 14 bases. The CDR3 loop is CATSDPRTGDNEQFF. The CDR3 DNA sequence: TGTGCCACCAGTGACCCCAGAACGGGGGACAATGAGCAGTTCTTC.

The J gene is TRBJ2-2, the V gene TRBV30; TRBD2 matches 8 bases. CDR1 is GTSNPN and CDR2 is SVGIG in the germline V gene (reference sequence). Trimming took 4 bases from V and 1 from J; bases not matched to a gene: 5. This CDR3 contains 15 residues. The CDR3 DNA follows: TGTGCCTGGACGGGGGGGCGAGGGAACACCGGGGAGCTGTTTTTT. It translates to CAWTGGRGNTGELFF.

This chain links TRBV6-5 with TRBJ1-4; weak D call: TRBD1 (6 bases). V lost 8 bases and J lost 2, with 15 bases in between. The CDR3 runs 15 residues. Per the germline V gene, CDR1 is MNHEY and CDR2 is SVGAGI. CDR3 nucleotide sequence: TGTGCCAGCCATCCAAAAGGGGGTACTAATGAAAAACTGTTTTTT. Translation gives CASHPKGGTNEKLFF.

The J gene is TRBJ1-1, the V gene TRBV28; tentatively, D is TRBD1 (5 bases). The V gene lost 5 bases and the J gene lost 8 bases, with 9 bases spanning the gap. The CDR3 is 11 amino acids. CDR1 and CDR2 (germline): MDHEN, SYDVKM. CDR3 sequence (DNA): TGTGCCAGCAGTAGGACATTAGAAGCTTTCTTT. It is translated as CASSRTLEAFF.

The chain links TRBV5-4 to TRBJ1-2; 7 nucleotides align to TRBD1. V trimming: 0 bases; J trimming: 10 bases; junction bases outside the gene matches: 6. The CDR3 sequence is 13 residues long. The germline V gene encodes CDR1 SGHNT and CDR2 YYREEE (reference sequence). CDR3 residues: CASSLGQGPFYTF. DNA of the CDR3: TGTGCCAGCAGCTTGGGACAGGGACCGTTCTACACCTTC.

The chain couples TRBV29-1 to TRBJ2-1; D perhaps matches TRBD1 (5 bases). Germline assignment: CDR1 SQVTM and CDR2 ANQGSEA. Trimming took 4 bases from V and 5 from J, leaving 9 bases between them. This CDR3 is built from 12 residues. The CDR3 DNA reads TGCAGCGTTGGCAGGGCTAACAATGAGCAGTTCTTC. Translating it yields CSVGRANNEQFF.

The chain uses TRBV6-2 or TRBV6-3 and TRBJ2-7; D perhaps matches TRBD2 (6 bases). This CDR3 region has 15 residues. Germline assignment: CDR1 MNHEY and CDR2 SVGEGT. V dropped 6 bases and J dropped 3 bases, with 18 bases sitting between them. This CDR3 reads CASSDRLLGGYEQYF. In DNA, the CDR3 is TGTGCCAGCAGCGACCGACTCCTGGGGGGCTACGAGCAGTACTTC.

The V and J genes are TRBV27 and TRBJ1-1; 9 bases align to TRBD1. V shed 6 bases, J shed 5 bases, and the junction held 10 bases outside the gene matches. The CDR3 has 15 amino acids. Germline V gene lookup returns CDR1 MNHEY and CDR2 SMNVEV (reference sequence). For the CDR3, the DNA is TGTGCCAGCAGCCCTGACAGGGGGGGTTGGACTGAAGCTTTCTTT. Encoded protein: CASSPDRGGWTEAFF.

The rearrangement links TRBV19 to TRBJ2-7, with D unresolved. Germline CDR1 is LNHDA and CDR2 is SQIVND (reference sequence). Between the trimmed V and J ends, which lost 1 base and 6 bases, there was a span of 13 bases. The CDR3 is made up of 14 amino acids. The CDR3 loop reads CASSIGAFSGEQYF. For the CDR3, the DNA is TGTGCCAGTAGTATAGGAGCCTTCTCCGGCGAGCAGTACTTC. The full variable domain, completed using reference TRBV19 and TRBJ2-7, is DGGITQSPKYLFRKEGQNVTLSCEQNLNHDAMYWYRQDPGQGLRLIYYSQIVNDFQKGDIAEGYSVSREKKESFPLTVTSAQKNPTAFYLCASSIGAFSGEQYFGPGTRLTVT.

The rearrangement joins TRBV30 to TRBJ2-1; 11 bases map to TRBD2. The germline V gene has CDR1 GTSNPN and CDR2 SVGIG (reference sequence). This CDR3 spans 14 amino acids. Trimming at V came to 3 bases and at J to 3 bases, leaving 1 base not matched to a gene. This CDR3 is CAWSLAGGYNEQFF. The CDR3 coding sequence is TGTGCCTGGAGCCTAGCGGGGGGCTACAATGAGCAGTTCTTC.

J is TRBJ2-5 and V is TRBV12-3 or TRBV12-4, with D tentatively TRBD2 (5 bases). The CDR3 runs to 13 residues. The germline V and J ends were trimmed by 7 bases and 1 base, with 10 bases remaining between them. Written as DNA, the CDR3 is TGTGCCAGCAATCGGGGTTCCCAAGAGACCCAGTACTTC. The encoded protein is CASNRGSQETQYF.

J is TRBJ1-2 and V is TRBV19, with unresolved D. CDR3 length: 11 amino acids. Germline CDR1 and CDR2: LNHDA and SQIVND (reference sequence). V lost 5 bases and J lost 5, with 6 bases in between. CDR3 DNA sequence: TGTGCCAGTAGTGGGAGGTATGGCTACACCTTC. It encodes CASSGRYGYTF.

The chain carries TRBV10-3 and TRBJ1-1, with D possibly TRBD1 on 6 matching bases. This CDR3 comprises 14 residues. The germline gives CDR1 ENHRY, CDR2 SYGVKD. Deletions cut 7 bases from V and 1 base from J, with 13 bases between. DNA for the CDR3: TGTGCCATCAAGAACAGGGCGTCGAACACTGAAGCTTTCTTT. This sequence encodes CAIKNRASNTEAFF.

The chain joins TRBV27 to TRBJ2-1, with a tentative D call TRBD1 (6 bases). Germline CDR1 MNHEY, CDR2 SMNVEV (reference sequence). V was trimmed by 6 bases and J by 4 bases, leaving 10 bases between them. The CDR3 loop spans 13 amino acids. Written as DNA, the CDR3 is TGTGCCAGCAGACCTCAGGGGTACAATGAGCAGTTCTTC. Its protein is CASRPQGYNEQFF.

The chain carries TRBV7-6 and TRBJ2-1, with 8 nucleotides matching TRBD1. V gave up 5 bases and J gave up 6 bases; unmatched junction bases: 12. Per germline, CDR1 SGHVS and CDR2 FNYEAQ. The CDR3 is 16 amino acids. CDR3 in amino acids: CASSPETGAQRNEQFF. The CDR3 DNA reads TGTGCCAGCAGCCCCGAGACAGGGGCGCAACGCAATGAGCAGTTCTTC.

The chain uses TRBV19 and TRBJ2-3; D remains ambiguous. Per the germline V gene, CDR1 is LNHDA and CDR2 is SQIVND (reference sequence). V lost 9 bases, J lost 0 bases, and 16 bases lay in between. The CDR3 runs to 15 residues. CDR3 DNA sequence: TGTGCCAGCAAAGTCGGTTATTCTAGCACAGATACGCAGTATTTT. Translation: CASKVGYSSTDTQYF.

The chain uses TRBV3-1 (or the pseudogene TRBV3-2) and TRBJ2-5; TRBD2 is a possible D gene (6 bases). V lost 3 bases, J lost 0 bases, and 11 bases lay in between. CDR3 length: 15 amino acids. Germline values: CDR1 LGHDT, CDR2 YNNKEL (reference sequence). The CDR3 DNA sequence: TGTGCCAGCAGCCACCGGGAGAGATACCAAGAGACCCAGTACTTC. This translates into CASSHRERYQETQYF.

The chain joins TRBV20-1 to TRBJ2-1, with 8 bases matching TRBD2. The CDR3 is 17 amino acids. The V gene end was trimmed by 3 bases and the J gene end by 0 bases; junction bases not matched to a gene: 10. The germline gives CDR1 DFQATT, CDR2 SNEGSKA (reference sequence). CDR3 protein: CSASDGVSGSSYNEQFF. DNA of the CDR3: TGCAGTGCTAGTGACGGGGTGAGCGGGAGCTCCTACAATGAGCAGTTCTTC.

The genes are TRBV6-5 and TRBJ2-1, with 9 bases lining up with TRBD1. Germline V gene sequence: CDR1 MNHEY, CDR2 SVGAGI. The CDR3 covers 15 residues. J was trimmed by 0 bases and V by 6 bases; bases with no gene match: 3. The CDR3 here is CASRGDRASYNEQFF. The CDR3 region has the DNA TGTGCCAGCAGGGGGGACAGGGCCTCCTACAATGAGCAGTTCTTC.

This clone was detected only a few times. CDR3 sequence: CAQRDSQNTEAFF. The CDR3 DNA is TGTGCCCAACGGGACAGCCAAAACACTGAAGCTTTCTTT. This rearrangement joins TRBV10-3 to TRBJ1-1; TRBD1 aligns across 7 bases. The CDR3 extends over 13 amino acids. The V and J ends lost 11 bases and 2 bases, in that order; junction bases with no gene match: 8. Per germline, CDR1 ENHRY and CDR2 SYGVKD.

V usage is TRBV24-1 and J usage is TRBJ2-2; a weak D match, TRBD1 (5 bases). The ends were cut back, 5 bases at V and 7 bases at J, with 13 bases in the middle. Germline V lookup: CDR1 KGHDR, CDR2 SFDVKD. This CDR3 has 14 residues. In DNA form, the CDR3 reads TGTGCCACCAGTGCCGCCAGGGTTAACGGGGAGCTGTTTTTT. It yields the protein CATSAARVNGELFF.

The chain links TRBV30 to TRBJ2-2; D gene ambiguous. Trimming cost V 6 bases and J 7 bases, with 15 bases left between them. The CDR3 has 13 residues. The germline V gene encodes CDR1 GTSNPN and CDR2 SVGIG (reference sequence). The CDR3 sequence: CACRPGRNGELFF. The CDR3 DNA sequence: TGTGCCTGCCGGCCTGGGCGAAACGGGGAGCTGTTTTTT.

This clone was detected only once. The rearrangement links TRBV18 to TRBJ1-2; D uncertain. From germline, CDR1 is KGHSH and CDR2 LQKENI. V was clipped by 5 bases and J by 9 bases, with 10 bases between them. The CDR3 is 11 amino acids. The DNA of the CDR3 is TGTGCCAGCTCAGGTGGGGAGAGCTACACCTTC. Amino acids: CASSGGESYTF.

The J gene is TRBJ1-5, the V gene TRBV6-2 or TRBV6-3; D is unclear. Trimming stripped 4 bases from V and 0 bases from J, with 7 bases between. The CDR3 is 14 amino acids. Germline V lookup: CDR1 MNHEY, CDR2 SVGEGT. The CDR3: CASSLGVSNQPQHF. The CDR3 DNA follows: TGTGCCAGCAGTTTGGGAGTTAGCAATCAGCCCCAGCATTTT.

On this clone: The sample carries other DNA sequences with the same CDR3. The rearrangement links TRBV7-9 to TRBJ1-1; TRBD1 agrees at 7 bases. With V trimmed by 4 bases and J by 1 base, 3 bases remained unmatched. There are 14 residues in the CDR3. CDR1 is SEHNR, CDR2 FQNEAQ, per germline (reference sequence). The CDR3 DNA sequence: TGTGCCAGCAGCTCGACAGGGAAGAACACTGAAGCTTTCTTT. This sequence encodes CASSSTGKNTEAFF.

This clone was seen a single time. V and J are TRBV27 and TRBJ2-3; 7 nucleotides agree with TRBD2. Trimming took 3 bases from V and 3 from J; bases not matched to a gene: 6. The CDR3 runs 15 residues. Germline V gene lookup returns CDR1 MNHEY and CDR2 SMNVEV (reference sequence). CDR3 DNA sequence: TGTGCCAGCAGTTTTACTAGCGCAGTGACAGATACGCAGTATTTT. This sequence encodes CASSFTSAVTDTQYF.

A single count supports this clone. The rearrangement uses TRBV6-5 and TRBJ1-5; 9 bases map to TRBD1. The CDR3 length is 15 residues. The J segment lost 5 bases and the V segment lost 7 bases, leaving 9 bases of the junction unmatched. The germline V gene has CDR1 MNHEY and CDR2 SVGAGI. CDR3 sequence: CASKMGTGRDQPQHF. The CDR3 nucleotides read TGTGCCAGCAAGATGGGGACAGGGCGAGATCAGCCCCAGCATTTT.

The V call is TRBV5-1, the J call TRBJ2-3, with a weak D call TRBD2 (7 bases). Trimming took off 7 bases at V and 2 bases at J, with 14 bases between the two ends. This CDR3 has 14 residues. Germline V gene lookup returns CDR1 SGHRS and CDR2 YFSETQ. CDR3 sequence (DNA): TGCGCCAGCCAAAGGGGGGGATCCACAGATACGCAGTATTTT. It translates to CASQRGGSTDTQYF. The full variable domain, with the rest looked up from reference TRBV5-1 and TRBJ2-3, is KAGVTQTPRYLIKTRGQQVTLSCSPISGHRSVSWYQQTPGQGLQFLFEYFSETQRNKGNFPGRFSGRQFSNSRSEMNVSTLELGDSALYLCASQRGGSTDTQYFGPGTRLTVL.